What follows are 15 T cell receptor beta chains derived from one specimen sequenced in a study of CD8 T cells in ankylosing spondylitis. TCRdb processed the 5' RACE reads anew with MiXCR; each CDR3 protein has one entry. The sample contains roughly 180,000 distinct CDR3 sequences, roughly 11% of which appear only once. Material: blood, either unsorted or a sorted T cell fraction (not recorded which). The receptors shown here come from a male donor with ankylosing spondylitis or in good health (not recorded which).

This clonotype came up many times. This chain links TRBV25-1 with TRBJ2-1, with 11 bases identical to TRBD2. Germline trimming cut 4 bases from V and 8 bases from J; bases unmatched to any gene: 7. This CDR3 is 15 amino acids long. From germline, CDR1 is MGHDK and CDR2 SYGVNS. CDR3 nucleotides: TGTGCCAGCAGTGGAAGACTAGCGGGAAATCATGAGCAGTTCTTC. It specifies CASSGRLAGNHEQFF.

This clonotype appeared a few times. V is TRBV20-1 and J is TRBJ2-7, with TRBD1 matching 11 bases. CDR3 size: 18 residues. CDR1 DFQATT and CDR2 SNEGSKA come from the germline V gene (reference sequence). Trimming at V came to 0 bases and at J to 0 bases, leaving 10 bases not matched to a gene. The CDR3 is CSARDLGQGAISSYEQYF. The DNA for the CDR3 is TGCAGTGCTAGAGATCTCGGACAGGGGGCGATTAGCTCCTACGAGCAGTACTTC.

Concerning this clonotype: A single base separates this from a much larger clone, so it may be a read error. V and J are TRBV20-1 and TRBJ2-4; D unresolved. V dropped 6 bases and J dropped 4 bases, with 13 bases sitting between them. This CDR3 region has 13 residues. In germline, CDR1 is DFQATT, CDR2 SNEGSKA (reference sequence). The chain's CDR3 is CSARFQTKNIQYF. CDR3 in DNA: TGCAGTGCGAGGTTCCAGACTAAAAACATTCAGTACTTC.

This clonotype has only a few counts. This chain uses TRBV5-1 with TRBJ2-3; 7 positions match TRBD1. Germline CDR1 and CDR2: SGHRS and YFSETQ. Trimming at V came to 4 bases and at J to 11 bases, leaving 13 bases not matched to a gene. This CDR3 spans 14 amino acids. CDR3 in amino acids: CASSPGQSQEGQYF. CDR3 in DNA: TGCGCCAGCAGCCCGGGACAGAGCCAGGAAGGGCAGTATTTT.

There are many counts of this clonotype. The V and J genes are TRBV12-3 or TRBV12-4 and TRBJ2-1; 7 positions agree with TRBD2. The trim removed 1 base at V and 5 bases at J, leaving 8 bases unmatched. The CDR3 covers 16 residues. This CDR3 is CASSLVVGGPNNEQFF. In DNA, the CDR3 is TGTGCCAGCAGTTTAGTGGTGGGAGGGCCCAACAATGAGCAGTTCTTC.

This clonotype showed up just a few times. This chain connects TRBV5-1 to TRBJ1-2, with D tentatively TRBD1 (5 bases). The germline CDR1 and CDR2 sequences are SGHRS and YFSETQ. The germline V and J ends were trimmed by 4 bases and 4 bases, with 14 bases remaining between them. The CDR3 sequence is 14 residues long. CDR3 nucleotides: TGCGCCAGCAGCGGGGGGACGGCCCTCTATGGCTACACCTTC. It codes for CASSGGTALYGYTF.

This clonotype was counted a few times. The chain recombines TRBV5-1 with TRBJ1-2; 9 bases agree with TRBD1. CDR1 and CDR2 (germline): SGHRS, YFSETQ. After removal of 0 bases from V and 8 bases from J, the junction contained 8 bases not matched to a gene. CDR3 length equals 15 residues. The CDR3 DNA reads TGCGCCAGCAGCTTGGAACTGGGACAGGGAACCGGCTACACCTTC. Encoded protein: CASSLELGQGTGYTF.

The sample holds a few counts of this clonotype. This rearrangement joins TRBV9 to TRBJ2-2, with D possibly matching TRBD1 (6 bases). Germline V gene lookup returns CDR1 SGDLS and CDR2 YYNGEE. The CDR3 sequence is 15 residues long. Trimming pared 0 bases from V and 7 bases from J, leaving 13 bases between. CDR3 nucleotides: TGTGCCAGCAGCGTAGACAACAGGGAGTACGGGGAGCTGTTTTTT. Translation gives CASSVDNREYGELFF.

This clonotype was seen more than once but under ten times. The chain uses TRBV20-1 and TRBJ2-5, with D perhaps matching TRBD1 (6 bases). Per germline, CDR1 DFQATT and CDR2 SNEGSKA (reference sequence). Trimming removed 0 bases at V and 2 bases at J, with 10 bases between. This CDR3 has 14 residues. This CDR3 is CSARERQVQETQYF. CDR3 in DNA: TGCAGTGCTAGAGAGAGACAGGTTCAAGAGACCCAGTACTTC.

This clonotype has at least ten counts. The chain couples TRBV4-3 to TRBJ2-6; 10 bases are a match to TRBD2. The CDR3 has 18 residues. In germline, CDR1 is LGHNA, CDR2 YSLEER. The V gene end was trimmed by 3 bases and the J gene end by 2 bases; junction bases not matched to a gene: 7. CDR3 nucleotides: TGCGCCAGCAGCCAGGAACTAGCGGGGTTCCCTGGGGCCAACGTCCTGACTTTC. Translated, it gives CASSQELAGFPGANVLTF.

In this sample, this clonotype turned up many times. CDR3 loop: CASSPTAMQVPNGYTF. CDR3 DNA: TGTGCCAGCAGCCCTACTGCAATGCAGGTTCCCAATGGCTACACCTTC. V is TRBV4-2 and J is TRBJ1-2, with D unresolved. Germline V lookup: CDR1 LGHNA, CDR2 YNFKEQ. Trimming removed 4 bases from V and 6 bases from J, with 21 bases in between. This CDR3 is 16 amino acids long.

A note on this clonotype: A much larger clone sits a single nucleotide away, making a read error possible. The chain employs TRBV3-1 and TRBJ1-1; tentatively, D is TRBD1 (5 bases). Germline CDR1 is LGHDT and CDR2 is YNNKEL (reference sequence). The germline V and J ends were trimmed by 4 bases and 6 bases, with 12 bases remaining between them. The CDR3 is 13 amino acids. The CDR3 here is CASSLGREAEAFF. The DNA for the CDR3 is TGTGCCAGCAGCCTTGGCAGGGAAGCTGAAGCTTTCTTT.

This clonotype came up a few times. J is TRBJ2-5 and V is TRBV4-3; D assignment may be TRBD1 or TRBD2 (5 bases each). Germline V gives CDR1 LGHNA, CDR2 YSLEER. The CDR3 runs 14 residues. Trimming shortened V by 4 bases and J by 3 bases, and 12 bases separated the two germline ends. The CDR3 region has the DNA TGCGCCAGCAGCCTCGGGACCGCCAAAGAGACCCAGTACTTC. Amino acids: CASSLGTAKETQYF.

This clonotype has a count of ten or more. The chain is built from TRBV5-1 and TRBJ1-1, with TRBD1 matching 10 bases. With V trimmed by 4 bases and J by 0 bases, 3 bases remained unmatched. The CDR3 runs 15 residues. Germline CDR1 reads SGHRS; CDR2 reads YFSETQ. The CDR3 DNA is TGCGCCAGCAGCCTAGGGACAGGGGTGAACACTGAAGCTTTCTTT. Protein: CASSLGTGVNTEAFF. Drawing the rest from reference TRBV5-1 and TRBJ1-1, the complete variable domain is KAGVTQTPRYLIKTRGQQVTLSCSPISGHRSVSWYQQTPGQGLQFLFEYFSETQRNKGNFPGRFSGRQFSNSRSEMNVSTLELGDSALYLCASSLGTGVNTEAFFGQGTRLTVV.

This clonotype showed up just a few times. This sequence joins TRBV7-2 and TRBJ2-1; 7 nucleotides line up with TRBD2. CDR1 SGHTA and CDR2 FQGNSA come from the germline V gene. The CDR3 extends over 15 amino acids. The J segment lost 3 bases and the V segment lost 10 bases, leaving 12 bases of the junction unmatched. CDR3 nucleotides: TGTGCCATACTCAGGGTGGGAGGGCGCTACAATGAGCAGTTCTTC. As protein: CAILRVGGRYNEQFF.